One and the same sample provided the 9 T cell receptor beta chains below, sequenced in a study of cytomegalovirus exposure and HLA in healthy donors. Both 60 Vbeta primers and 13 Jbeta primers went into the PCR. Libraries were prepared by immunoSEQ multiplex PCR; TCRdb keeps only in-frame clonotypes and omits some of them. The sample table includes some 39,000 clones. The sample comprised PBMCs. These receptors were taken from a young man in good health and CMV-seronegative.

The CDR3 DNA sequence: TGTGCCAGCAGCTTGCAGACTAGCGGAGGATACTCCTACAATGAGCAGTTCTTC. Translation gives CASSLQTSGGYSYNEQFF. V is TRBV7-9 and J is TRBJ2-1, with 9 bases matching TRBD2. Germline-derived CDR1 and CDR2 are SEHNR and FQNEAQ (reference sequence). V trimming: 3 bases; J trimming: 0 bases; junction bases outside the gene matches: 9. This CDR3 spans 18 amino acids.

The rearrangement uses TRBV5-4 and TRBJ2-2; 9 bases align to TRBD2. Germline V gene lookup returns CDR1 SGHNT and CDR2 YYREEE (reference sequence). This CDR3 comprises 17 residues. Trimming took 3 bases from V and 5 from J; bases not matched to a gene: 11. Here the CDR3 DNA reads TGTGCCAGCAGCTCCCTGCGGGAGGGCATGAGGACCGGGGAGCTGTTTTTT. This sequence encodes CASSSLREGMRTGELFF.

To note about this clone: Other DNA sequences of this sample code for an identical CDR3. The chain's CDR3 is CASSQESSGRAYEQYF. The DNA of the CDR3 is TGCGCCAGCAGCCAAGAGTCTAGCGGGAGGGCCTACGAGCAGTACTTC. The rearrangement uses TRBV4-1 and TRBJ2-7; TRBD2 matches 12 bases. The germline gives CDR1 MGHRA, CDR2 YSYEKL. The CDR3 length is 16 residues. V gave up 0 bases and J gave up 2 bases; unmatched junction bases: 2.

CDR3 sequence reads: CASSAFTGTGRFEQYF. In DNA form, the CDR3 reads TGTGCCAGCAGCGCCTTCACCGGGACAGGGCGATTCGAGCAGTACTTC. The chain recombines TRBV9 with TRBJ2-7, with 9 bases identical to TRBD1. The CDR3 sequence is 16 residues long. V gave up 3 bases and J gave up 6 bases; unmatched junction bases: 13. Germline-derived CDR1 and CDR2 are SGDLS and YYNGEE. Together with reference TRBV9 and TRBJ2-7, the CDR3 gives the full variable domain: DSGVTQTPKHLITATGQRVTLRCSPRSGDLSVYWYQQSLDQGLQFLIQYYNGEERAKGNILERFSAQQFPDLHSELNLSSLELGDSALYFCASSAFTGTGRFEQYFGPGTRLTVT.

The chain links TRBV6-5 to TRBJ2-7, with D perhaps TRBD2 (5 bases). Germline V gene lookup returns CDR1 MNHEY and CDR2 SVGAGI. Trimming removed 3 bases from V and 3 bases from J, with 18 bases in between. This CDR3 spans 16 amino acids. CDR3 protein: CASSYGRAAVIYEQYF. CDR3 bases: TGTGCCAGCAGTTATGGGCGAGCGGCGGTTATCTACGAGCAGTACTTC.

The rearrangement joins TRBV7-2 to TRBJ1-2, with TRBD1 matching 11 bases. CDR3 length: 14 residues. The germline V gene has CDR1 SGHTA and CDR2 FQGNSA. With 1 base clipped from V and 8 bases from J, the junction kept 3 bases outside the gene matches. The CDR3 protein is CASSLVGTGGGYTF. The DNA for the CDR3 is TGTGCCAGCAGCTTAGTAGGGACAGGGGGAGGCTACACCTTC.

V usage is TRBV4-2 and J usage is TRBJ2-1; D is uncertain. Trimming removed 4 bases from V and 0 bases from J, with 13 bases in between. The CDR3 has 16 amino acids. Germline-derived CDR1 and CDR2 are LGHNA and YNFKEQ. The CDR3 spells CASSPYDPGSYNEQFF. In nucleotides, the CDR3 is TGTGCCAGCAGCCCATACGATCCGGGCTCCTACAATGAGCAGTTCTTC.

The V call is TRBV4-2, the J call TRBJ2-2, with TRBD2 matching 8 bases. This CDR3 comprises 16 residues. Germline trimming cut 1 base from V and 6 bases from J; bases unmatched to any gene: 7. Germline V gene lookup returns CDR1 LGHNA and CDR2 YNFKEQ. CDR3 sequence reads: CASSQVPGRGPGELFF. As DNA, the CDR3 is TGTGCCAGCAGCCAAGTCCCCGGGAGGGGACCCGGGGAGCTGTTTTTT.

The rearrangement links TRBV11-2 to TRBJ2-3; 12 positions agree with TRBD2. Germline CDR1 SGHAT, CDR2 FQNNGV. The V and J ends lost 5 bases and 5 bases, in that order; junction bases with no gene match: 5. The CDR3 runs to 15 residues. The CDR3 nucleotides read TGTGCCAGCAGCGCTAGCGGGAGGGCCGTAGATACGCAGTATTTT. Translated, it gives CASSASGRAVDTQYF. The complete variable domain, with remaining parts taken from reference TRBV11-2 and TRBJ2-3, reads EAGVAQSPRYKIIEKRQSVAFWCNPISGHATLYWYQQILGQGPKLLIQFQNNGVVDDSQLPKDRFSAERLKGVDSTLKIQPAKLEDSAVYLCASSASGRAVDTQYFGPGTRLTVL.